These 12 T cell receptor beta chains were all obtained from the same sample, sequenced in a study of blood T cell repertoires in COVID-19. Sequencing was performed with immunoSEQ multiplex PCR; in TCRdb, only in-frame clones are kept and a portion is missing. Among about 220,000 clones listed, roughly four fifths were seen once. The sample comprised peripheral blood. The source of these receptors is a woman aged 30 to 39 who had recovered from COVID-19.

This chain connects TRBV11-3 to TRBJ2-1, with D perhaps matching TRBD2 (5 bases). Germline-derived CDR1 and CDR2 are SGHNT and YENEEA. This CDR3 comprises 12 residues. V was clipped by 5 bases and J by 8 bases, with 10 bases between them. This CDR3 is CASSPNGDEQFF. CDR3 DNA sequence: TGTGCCAGCAGCCCGAACGGGGATGAGCAGTTCTTC.

The chain uses TRBV4-1 and TRBJ1-1; no firm D call. V lost 1 base and J lost 4, with 10 bases in between. Germline CDR1 and CDR2: MGHRA and YSYEKL. The CDR3 loop spans 14 amino acids. The CDR3 DNA is TGCGCCAGCAGCCAAGGGTCGGGGTTCACTGAAGCTTTCTTT. Amino acid sequence: CASSQGSGFTEAFF.

The V and J genes are TRBV18 and TRBJ1-5; 7 bases align to TRBD1. Trimming at V came to 2 bases and at J to 7 bases, leaving 8 bases not matched to a gene. CDR3 length: 15 amino acids. Germline V gene data show CDR1 as KGHSH and CDR2 as LQKENI. This chain's CDR3 is CASSPGRDRDQPQHF. In DNA form, the CDR3 reads TGTGCCAGCTCACCAGGGAGAGACAGGGACCAGCCCCAGCATTTT.

This chain joins TRBV18 and TRBJ1-1; TRBD1 agrees at 7 bases. The V segment lost 4 bases and the J segment 4 bases; nucleotides outside the gene matches: 9. Germline CDR1 is KGHSH and CDR2 is LQKENI. The length of the CDR3 is 15 residues. Here the CDR3 DNA reads TGTGCCAGCTCACTCGACAGGGATGGGGGCACTGAAGCTTTCTTT. It is translated as CASSLDRDGGTEAFF.

The V call is TRBV7-9, the J call TRBJ2-6; 9 bases align to TRBD2. The CDR3 is made up of 18 amino acids. Looked up from germline, CDR1 is SEHNR and CDR2 is FQNEAQ (reference sequence). V was pared by 5 bases and J by 0 bases, with 8 bases of the junction left unmatched. CDR3 DNA: TGTGCCAGCAGCCCCCCCCGCGGGAGGGCCTCTGGGGCCAACGTCCTGACTTTC. Protein sequence: CASSPPRGRASGANVLTF.

This chain links TRBV29-1 with TRBJ2-3; 9 bases line up with TRBD1. Germline V gene lookup returns CDR1 SQVTM and CDR2 ANQGSEA. V was pared by 7 bases and J by 3 bases, with 8 bases of the junction left unmatched. The CDR3 totals 14 residues. CDR3 amino acids: CSDASDRGTDTQYF. The CDR3 DNA is TGCAGCGATGCCTCGGACAGGGGAACAGATACGCAGTATTTT.

The J gene is TRBJ2-5, the V gene TRBV19; TRBD1 matches at 9 bases. Trimming removed 6 bases from V and 4 bases from J; junction bases left unmatched: 6. The CDR3 consists of 14 residues. CDR1 is LNHDA, CDR2 SQIVND, per germline (reference sequence). CDR3 nucleotide sequence: TGTGCCAGTAGGCTTACAGGGGGCGGAGAGACCCAGTACTTC. As protein: CASRLTGGGETQYF.

This clone was detected only once. The J gene is TRBJ2-3, the V gene TRBV5-6, with TRBD2 matching 10 bases. CDR3 size: 16 residues. The germline CDR1 and CDR2 sequences are SGHDT and YYEEEE. With 1 base clipped from V and 3 bases from J, the junction kept 5 bases outside the gene matches. This CDR3 reads CASSLLLAGVTDTQYF. In DNA, the CDR3 is TGTGCCAGCAGCTTGTTGCTAGCGGGAGTAACAGATACGCAGTATTTT.

The genes are TRBV9 and TRBJ2-2, with TRBD2 matching over 14 bases. V lost 5 bases, J lost 4 bases, and 16 bases stayed unmatched. The CDR3 length is 20 residues. CDR1 SGDLS and CDR2 YYNGEE come from the germline V gene. The CDR3 nucleotides are TGTGCCAGCAGGGGCAGGCCGGGACTAGCGGGAGAAGGTGGCACCGGGGAGCTGTTTTTT. It codes for CASRGRPGLAGEGGTGELFF.

This clone has a handful of counts. CDR3 sequence (DNA): TGTGCCAGCAGTCCGAGAAGCGGGAGGGCCGACACCGGGGAGCTGTTTTTT. Translation gives CASSPRSGRADTGELFF. The chain is built from TRBV6-6 and TRBJ2-2, with 10 bases fitting TRBD2. This CDR3 contains 17 residues. Germline loops: CDR1 MNHNY, CDR2 SVGAGI (reference sequence). V shed 5 bases, J shed 3 bases, and the junction held 9 bases outside the gene matches.

The chain recombines TRBV5-4 with TRBJ2-1; 8 nucleotides match TRBD1. This CDR3 spans 16 amino acids. Trimming removed 3 bases from V and 3 bases from J; junction bases left unmatched: 8. CDR1 and CDR2 (germline): SGHNT, YYREEE (reference sequence). In DNA form, the CDR3 reads TGTGCCAGCAGCTCAGGGGGGACAGGATTCTACAATGAGCAGTTCTTC. Translated: CASSSGGTGFYNEQFF.

In this sample, this clone turned up once. The chain carries TRBV5-1 and TRBJ2-3; weak D call: TRBD2 (6 bases). Trimming took off 1 base at V and 5 bases at J, with 17 bases between the two ends. This CDR3 is 16 amino acids long. CDR1 is SGHRS and CDR2 is YFSETQ in the germline V gene. The CDR3 reads CASSLYYRESIDTQYF. The CDR3 DNA reads as TGCGCCAGCAGCTTGTATTATCGGGAGTCGATAGATACGCAGTATTTT.